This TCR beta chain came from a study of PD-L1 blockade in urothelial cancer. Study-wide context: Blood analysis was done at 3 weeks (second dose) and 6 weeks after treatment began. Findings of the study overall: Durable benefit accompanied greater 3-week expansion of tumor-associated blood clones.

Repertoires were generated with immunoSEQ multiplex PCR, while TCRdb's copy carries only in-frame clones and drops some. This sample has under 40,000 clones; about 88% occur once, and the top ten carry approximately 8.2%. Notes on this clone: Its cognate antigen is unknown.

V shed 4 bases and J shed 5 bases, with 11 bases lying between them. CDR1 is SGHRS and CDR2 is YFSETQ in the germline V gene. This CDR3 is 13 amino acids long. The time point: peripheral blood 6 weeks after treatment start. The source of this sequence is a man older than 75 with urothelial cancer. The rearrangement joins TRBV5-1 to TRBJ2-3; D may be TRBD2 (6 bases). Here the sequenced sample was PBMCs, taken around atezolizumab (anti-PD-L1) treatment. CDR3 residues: CASSPWGVDTQYF. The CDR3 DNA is TGCGCCAGCAGCCCATGGGGGGTAGATACGCAGTATTTT.